Included here is one T cell receptor beta chain sequence, with context. The CDR3 consists of 13 residues. CDR1 is MNHEY, CDR2 SVGAGI, per germline. V shed 5 bases and J shed 2 bases, with 9 bases lying between them. This entry is derived from a study of blood T cell repertoires in COVID-19. Only in-frame clones appear in the TCRdb table, and some are missing; sequencing was by immunoSEQ multiplex PCR. The data show some 200,000 clones, with around 85% seen just once and 2.4% held by the top ten. What was sequenced was peripheral blood. This clonotype was obtained from a woman in her 70s with COVID-19, enrolled during active disease. This chain joins TRBV6-5 and TRBJ1-1, with a weak D call TRBD1 (5 bases). CDR3 nucleotide sequence: TGTGCCAGCAGTCAGGGAAGAAACACTGAAGCTTTCTTT. Its protein is CASSQGRNTEAFF.